This T cell receptor beta chain was sequenced during a study of shared clonotypes between healthy human individuals. Trimming took 4 bases from V and 5 from J; bases not matched to a gene: 11. Germline values: CDR1 SGHNT, CDR2 YYREEE (reference sequence). The CDR3 spans 15 residues. Within Nashville, Tennessee resided all donors, each a Caucasian adult. Several immunoSEQ plates held equal portions of the genomic DNA taken from each subset. Here immunoSEQ multiplex PCR was the method, and the copy in TCRdb shows in-frame clones only, minus some. The table shows some 470,000 clones, with 76% occurring only once.

Sequenced input: PBMCs. The chain joins TRBV5-4 to TRBJ2-5; TRBD1 matches 7 bases. This TCR was recovered from a woman in her forties in good health. Some clones in this sample may be carry-over from other donors' samples. The CDR3 here is CASSPKEGGSETQYF. The CDR3 DNA follows: TGTGCCAGCAGCCCCAAGGAAGGGGGCTCGGAGACCCAGTACTTC.